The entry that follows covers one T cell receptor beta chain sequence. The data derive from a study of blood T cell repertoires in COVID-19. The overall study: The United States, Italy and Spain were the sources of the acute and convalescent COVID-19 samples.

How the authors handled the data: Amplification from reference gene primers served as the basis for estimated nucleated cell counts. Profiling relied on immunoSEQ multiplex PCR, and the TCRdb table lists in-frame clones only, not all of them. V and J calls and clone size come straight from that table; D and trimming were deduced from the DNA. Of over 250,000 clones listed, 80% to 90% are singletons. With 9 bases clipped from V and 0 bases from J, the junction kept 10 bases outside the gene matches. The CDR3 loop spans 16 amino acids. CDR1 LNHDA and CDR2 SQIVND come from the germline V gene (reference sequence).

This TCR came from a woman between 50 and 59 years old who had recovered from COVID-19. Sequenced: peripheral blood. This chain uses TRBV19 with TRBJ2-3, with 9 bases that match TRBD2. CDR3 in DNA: TGTGCCAGCACCAAGGCGGGGGGGGCGAGCACAGATACGCAGTATTTT. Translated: CASTKAGGASTDTQYF.